The T cell receptor (beta chain) under discussion was sequenced for a study of T-cell reconstitution after alpha-beta-depleted transplantation in children. The CDR3 contains 16 residues. The germline gives CDR1 SGHTA, CDR2 FQGNSA. J lost 6 bases, V lost 5 bases, and 13 bases had no gene match. Study-wide results and limits: By about two months after transplant, alpha-beta T cells reportedly arose from several hundred graft clones that had expanded.

This clonotype was counted ten times or more. Its antigen is undetermined. This sample's TCRbeta library carried unique molecular identifier barcodes. TCRdb recomputed calls from the PCR reads with MiXCR, one row per CDR3 protein. The sample includes 400,000 to 550,000 distinct CDR3 sequences, 10% to 13% of them seen just once. This sequence was found in a child aged 2-15 years with inherited bone marrow failure, due to receive a stem cell transplant. The material sequenced was PBMCs, taken before TCRalphabeta/CD19-depleted stem cell transplant. The chain links TRBV7-2 to TRBJ2-3; TRBD2 matches at 8 bases. The CDR3 here is CASSQTSGPFGDTQYF. CDR3 nucleotides: TGTGCCAGCAGCCAAACTAGCGGACCCTTCGGGGATACGCAGTATTTT.